A selection of T cell receptor beta chains follows, all from one sample in a study of blood T cell repertoires in COVID-19. The assay was immunoSEQ multiplex PCR, and TCRdb's table has in-frame clones only and misses some. The table shows around 370,000 clones, with about 88% occurring only once. The sequencing input was PBMCs or T cells enriched from blood (not recorded which). Source of these receptors: a woman aged 18 to 35 who had recovered from COVID-19. CDR3s include the opening cysteine and the closing phenylalanine or tryptophan. The D gene is left open where the match is weak. The size of a clone is reported for some rows only, either as once, few or many, or as a class for expanded clones.

.	TRBV10-3	.	TRBJ1-3	TGTGCCATCAGTGATTATTCGAACAGGCTCTCTGGAAACACCATATATTTT	CAISDYSNRLSGNTIYF
TRBD2	TRBV6-1	.	TRBJ2-7	TGTGCCAGCAGTGAAGCGGTCTCGCGGGGGGTCTACGAGCAGTACTTC	CASSEAVSRGVYEQYF
TRBD2	TRBV5-1	.	TRBJ2-3	TGCGCCAGCAACCTAGCTAGCGGGGGTTCAGATACGCAGTATTTT	CASNLASGGSDTQYF
.	TRBV7-9	.	TRBJ2-2	TGTGCCAGCAGCTTAGGAGGAGCTTTAACGGCCGGGGAGCTGTTTTTT	CASSLGGALTAGELFF
TRBD1	TRBV19	once	TRBJ2-7	TGTGCCAGTAGTATTGGGACAGGGATGAACGAGCAGTACTTC	CASSIGTGMNEQYF
.	TRBV5-4	.	TRBJ2-5	TGTGCCAGCAGCTTTTTAGGGGGGGGGCCGGAAGGGGAGACCCAGTACTTC	CASSFLGGGPEGETQYF
TRBD1	TRBV12-3/TRBV12-4	once	TRBJ1-2	TGTGCCAGCAGCGCGACAGGGGGTGATGGCTACACCTTC	CASSATGGDGYTF
TRBD1	TRBV30	once	TRBJ1-5	TGTGCCTGGAAGGACAGGGGCAATCAGCCCCAGCATTTT	CAWKDRGNQPQHF
TRBD1	TRBV15	.	TRBJ1-4	TGTGCCACCAGCAGAGACGGGACAGGAGGAGATGAAAAACTGTTTTTT	CATSRDGTGGDEKLFF
TRBD1	TRBV19	once	TRBJ1-1	TGTGCCAGTAGTATACTACCGGGACAGGGGGTGGGGAACACTGAAGCTTTCTTT	CASSILPGQGVGNTEAFF
.	TRBV7-6	.	TRBJ1-5	TGTGCCAGCAGCTTAGGGAACAGGGACCATCAGCCCCAGCATTTT	CASSLGNRDHQPQHF
.	TRBV5-1	.	TRBJ2-1	TGCGCCAGCAGCTTGGGGGTTGGTGTGCGGGCTCCTGAGCAGTTCTTC	CASSLGVGVRAPEQFF
TRBD2	TRBV28	.	TRBJ2-7	TGTGCCAGCAGCCCCGGGGGGGCGGGGGCCACCTCCTACGAGCAGTACTTC	CASSPGGAGATSYEQYF
.	TRBV4-3	.	TRBJ2-7	TGCGCCAGCAGCCAACACAGATCCTACGAGCAGTACTTC	CASSQHRSYEQYF
TRBD1	TRBV15	.	TRBJ1-2	TGTGCCACCAGCCCGGACAGGTCGGTAGGCTACACCTTC	CATSPDRSVGYTF
TRBD1	TRBV6-5	.	TRBJ1-6	TGTGCCAGCAGCATCGGACAGGGTAATTCACCCCTCCACTTT	CASSIGQGNSPLHF
.	TRBV7-3	.	TRBJ2-3	TGTGCCAGCTCTCCCGGAGTAACTAGCACAGATACGCAGTATTTT	CASSPGVTSTDTQYF
TRBD1	TRBV6-2/TRBV6-3	once	TRBJ2-1	TGTGCCAGCAGCGGACAGGGTTTGGTTTGGCCCAACAATGAGCAGTTCTTC	CASSGQGLVWPNNEQFF
.	TRBV7-3	.	TRBJ2-5	TGTGCCAGCAGCTTAGTCCGGCCTAGGGGACAAGAGACCCAGTACTTC	CASSLVRPRGQETQYF
.	TRBV13	.	TRBJ2-7	TGTGCCAGCAGCTTATCAGGGGTCCAGTACGAGCAGTACTTC	CASSLSGVQYEQYF
.	TRBV7-2	once	TRBJ2-5	TGTGCCAGCAGCACAAATACACCCGAAGAGACCCAGTACTTC	CASSTNTPEETQYF
TRBD1	TRBV27	.	TRBJ1-3	TGTGCCAGCAGTTTATACGGGACAGAAGGAAACACCATATATTTT	CASSLYGTEGNTIYF
TRBD2	TRBV6-4	.	TRBJ2-3	TGTGCCAGCAGTGAAGTGGCGGGGGAAGATACGCAGTATTTT	CASSEVAGEDTQYF
TRBD2	TRBV4-3	.	TRBJ2-1	TGCGCCAGCAGCCAACGAGGGACTAGCGGGACCCCCTCCTACAATGAGCAGTTCTTC	CASSQRGTSGTPSYNEQFF
TRBD1	TRBV6-5	.	TRBJ1-6	TGTGCCAGCATGGACAGGCTTGATTCACCCCTCCACTTT	CASMDRLDSPLHF
.	TRBV7-8	once	TRBJ1-2	TGTGCCAGCAGTCCCGGGCAGGGGAGCGGCTACACCTTC	CASSPGQGSGYTF
TRBD1	TRBV7-9	.	TRBJ2-1	TGTGCCAGCAGGCCGGGACAGGGGGGAAACAATGAGCAGTTCTTC	CASRPGQGGNNEQFF
.	TRBV4-1	.	TRBJ1-1	TGCGCCAGCAGCCAAGCAAGCGGGGAAGCTTTCTTT	CASSQASGEAFF
TRBD2	TRBV29-1	.	TRBJ2-2	TGCAGCGTTGATGAGGCGGGGGGGCCGAACACCGGGGAGCTGTTTTTT	CSVDEAGGPNTGELFF
TRBD1	TRBV19	many	TRBJ2-7	TGTGCCAGTAGGGTCTCCGACAGGGAATCTGCCGAGCAGTACTTC	CASRVSDRESAEQYF
.	TRBV19	.	TRBJ1-3	TGTGCCAGTAGTATTAAAAGGGGATCTGGAAACACCATATATTTT	CASSIKRGSGNTIYF
TRBD1	TRBV5-8	.	TRBJ2-7	TGTGCCAGCAGCTTGTGGACAGGGGGTTCCTACGAGCAGTACTTC	CASSLWTGGSYEQYF
.	TRBV7-8	.	TRBJ1-2	TGTGCCAGCAGCTTACCCCAAGGCCGGGAAATGAACTATGGCTACACCTTC	CASSLPQGREMNYGYTF
.	TRBV21-1	.	TRBJ2-1	TGTGCCAGCAGCAGTACAGGGAGTGAAGCCTACAATGAGCAGTTCTTC	CASSSTGSEAYNEQFF
.	TRBV28	.	TRBJ2-5	TGTGCCAGCAGCCGTGGATATCAAACAGGCCCCCTCGTGACCCAGTACTTC	CASSRGYQTGPLVTQYF